In its sample, the clone carrying this T cell receptor beta chain was seen once. Its antigen is unidentified. Exclusion of a patient followed from autoimmune disease history or systemic immunosuppression. Sequencing used immunoSEQ multiplex PCR; TCRdb keeps in-frame clones, though not all of them. This table has 75,000 to 100,000 clones, around nine tenths appearing once. These data originate in a study of OX40 agonist ivuxolimab in advanced cancers. Study-level points and caveats: CD4+ and CD8+ T cells in blood underwent clonal expansion by week 6 at 0.1 to 3.0 mg/kg. The study did not work out the antigen specificity of the expanded peripheral T cells.

The material was CD4+ or CD8+ T cells sorted from blood, obtained in a trial of the OX40 agonist ivuxolimab. This sequence was found in an adult with an advanced solid tumor such as melanoma, head and neck, liver or kidney cancer.

CDR3 nucleotides: TGTGCCAGCAGCCAAGAGAGGATCCGAAATAATTCACCCCTCCACTTT. This translates into CASSQERIRNNSPLHF. The rearrangement links TRBV14 to TRBJ1-6; no definite D call. This CDR3 has 16 amino acids. Germline V lookup: CDR1 SGHDN, CDR2 FVKESK. Trimming removed 0 bases at V and 5 bases at J, with 11 bases between.